This T cell receptor beta chain was sequenced for a study of Graves' ophthalmopathy and Graves' hyperthyroidism. This clonotype was found many times. V gave up 2 bases and J gave up 4 bases, with 11 bases separating them. CDR3 length equals 14 residues. Beta-chain TCR CDR3 regions were amplified from RNA transcripts. Following a first-round RT-PCR that used HTBI primers, a second-round multiplex PCR was carried out. TCRdb re-called the multiplex PCR reads through MiXCR, storing one row per CDR3 protein. The sample lists about 150,000 distinct CDR3 sequences; roughly two fifths were seen once. This chain joins TRBV12-3 or TRBV12-4 and TRBJ1-1, with D maybe TRBD1 (6 bases). Sequencing used peripheral blood. The TCR was taken from a woman in her thirties or forties with Graves' ophthalmopathy. The CDR3 reads CASSLSGDGTEAFF. DNA of the CDR3: TGTGCCAGCAGTTTATCAGGGGATGGCACTGAAGCTTTCTTT.